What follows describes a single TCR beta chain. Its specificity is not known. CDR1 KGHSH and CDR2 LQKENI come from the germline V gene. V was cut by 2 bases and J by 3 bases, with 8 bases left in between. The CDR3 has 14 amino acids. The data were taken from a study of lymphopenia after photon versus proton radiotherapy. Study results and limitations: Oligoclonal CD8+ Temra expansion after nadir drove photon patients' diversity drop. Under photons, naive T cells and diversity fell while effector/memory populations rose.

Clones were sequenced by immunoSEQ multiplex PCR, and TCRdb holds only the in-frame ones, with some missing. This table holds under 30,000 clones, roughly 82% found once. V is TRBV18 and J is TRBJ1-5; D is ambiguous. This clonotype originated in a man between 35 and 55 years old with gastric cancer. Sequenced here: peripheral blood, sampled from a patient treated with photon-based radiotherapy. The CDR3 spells CASSPTQSNQPQHF. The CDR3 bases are TGTGCCAGCTCACCAACACAGTCCAATCAGCCCCAGCATTTT. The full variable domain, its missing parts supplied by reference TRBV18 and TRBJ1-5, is NAGVMQNPRHLVRRRGQEARLRCSPMKGHSHVYWYRQLPEEGLKFMVYLQKENIIDESGMPKERFSAEFPKEGPSILRIQQVVRGDSAAYFCASSPTQSNQPQHFGDGTRLSIL.